A selection of T cell receptor beta chains follows, all from one sample in a study of blood T cell repertoires in COVID-19. Measured with immunoSEQ multiplex PCR; TCRdb has only the in-frame clones, and not every one. The sample holds tens of thousands of clones, roughly 80% seen once. Sequences were obtained from peripheral blood. These receptors all come from a man between 65 and 79 years old with active COVID-19. Each CDR3 is given with its conserved first and last residue. The D gene is left open where the match is weak. Where a row states a size, it is once, few, many or the class of an expanded clone; other rows omit it.

clone_size	d_call	j_call	v_call	cdr3_aa	cdr3_nt
-	TRBD1	TRBJ1-1	TRBV19	CASRDRGNTEAFF	TGTGCCAGTAGGGACAGGGGGAATACTGAAGCTTTCTTT
-	TRBD2	TRBJ2-7	TRBV27	CASSSTGTSGSYEQYF	TGTGCCAGCAGTTCAACCGGGACTAGCGGGAGCTACGAGCAGTACTTC
-	-	TRBJ2-6	TRBV19	CASSIDRANVLTF	TGTGCCAGTAGTATAGACAGGGCCAACGTCCTGACTTTC
-	-	TRBJ2-3	TRBV29-1	CSVDGGGTDTQYF	TGCAGCGTTGACGGCGGGGGCACAGATACGCAGTATTTT
once	TRBD2	TRBJ2-3	TRBV4-1	CASGGGGVTDTQYF	TGCGCCAGCGGTGGCGGGGGAGTCACAGATACGCAGTATTTT
few	-	TRBJ2-1	TRBV7-9	CASLRGSYNEQFF	TGTGCCAGCCTTAGGGGCTCCTACAATGAGCAGTTCTTC
once	TRBD1	TRBJ1-2	TRBV28	CASSTGTGNYGYTF	TGTGCCAGCAGTACCGGGACAGGGAACTATGGCTACACCTTC
-	TRBD1	TRBJ1-2	TRBV27	CASSSGQGRNTNYGYTF	TGTGCCAGCAGTTCAGGACAGGGGCGAAATACTAACTATGGCTACACCTTC
-	TRBD2	TRBJ2-7	TRBV3-1/TRBV3-2	CASSLGTTYEQYF	TGTGCCAGCAGCCTCGGGACTACTTACGAGCAGTACTTC
-	TRBD1	TRBJ1-2	TRBV2	CASDGQGGGYTF	TGTGCCAGTGATGGACAGGGGGGCGGCTACACCTTC
-	-	TRBJ1-6	TRBV3-1/TRBV3-2	CASSHGNNSPLHF	TGTGCCAGCAGCCACGGGAATAATTCACCCCTCCACTTT
-	-	TRBJ2-1	TRBV9	CASSVATGTSYNEQFF	TGTGCCAGCAGCGTAGCTACGGGAACTTCCTACAATGAGCAGTTCTTC
-	TRBD1	TRBJ2-2	TRBV28	CASSFVRGRAGELFF	TGTGCCAGCAGTTTTGTCAGGGGGCGAGCCGGGGAGCTGTTTTTT
-	-	TRBJ2-2	TRBV7-3	CASSLAEGSTGELFF	TGTGCCAGCAGCTTAGCAGAGGGAAGCACCGGGGAGCTGTTTTTT